This TCR beta chain was identified in a study of cytomegalovirus exposure and HLA in healthy donors. Findings and limits, study-wide: Associated with cytomegalovirus, according to the listing, were around 170 TCR beta chains. Generally TCR sequences proved uncommon, though certain public TCRs appeared in numerous donors.

Data came from immunoSEQ multiplex PCR; TCRdb stores just in-frame clones and leaves some out. The data show about 360,000 clones, roughly 88% seen once. V gave up 0 bases and J gave up 5 bases, with 13 bases separating them. The CDR3 is 16 amino acids. Germline V CDR1 and CDR2: SGHTA, FQGTGA. Points on this clone: Its antigen is currently unknown.

The chain combines TRBV7-3 with TRBJ2-2; D gene uncertain. The sample consisted of PBMCs. This clonotype was obtained from a woman in her late teens or twenties in good health and CMV-seronegative. CDR3 DNA sequence: TGTGCCAGCAGCTTAACGTTCTCCCCGAGTACCGGGGAGCTGTTTTTT. Translating gives CASSLTFSPSTGELFF.